A single sample gave rise to the 23 T cell receptor beta chains below, sequenced in a study of molecular identifiers for immune sequencing clone quantification. TCRdb passed the PCR reads through MiXCR, listing each CDR3 protein once. Among over 550,000 distinct CDR3 sequences listed, about 25% were seen once. Sequenced: naive CD8+ T cells from blood, with Jurkat cell RNA spiked in. Subset in this sample: FACS-sorted CD8+CD4-CCR7+CD45RA+ naive T cells. The receptors here all came from a human donor in good health. Some libraries in this study had Jurkat cell RNA spiked in.

This clonotype was observed a handful of times. Mismatch with germline at one junction end may stem from a read error. The chain is built from TRBV29-1 and TRBJ1-1, with a weak D call TRBD1 (6 bases). CDR3 length: 12 residues. Germline CDR1 is SQVTM and CDR2 is ANQGSEA. The chain's CDR3 is CSVVTGGGEALF. CDR3 nucleotides: TGCAGCGTAGTGACAGGTGGAGGTGAAGCTCTCTTT.

This sequence joins TRBV6-2 or TRBV6-3 and TRBJ2-7; D is possibly TRBD1 or TRBD2 (5 bases each). The CDR3 covers 16 residues. Per germline, CDR1 MNHEY and CDR2 SVGEGT. Trimming removed 6 bases from V and 1 base from J, with 19 bases in between. The CDR3 protein is CASRLRGPGESYEQYF. DNA of the CDR3: TGTGCCAGCAGACTACGGGGACCTGGCGAATCCTACGAGCAGTACTTC.

To note about this clonotype: A far larger clone is only one base removed, so a read error is likely. The chain joins TRBV28 to TRBJ2-7, with a possible D match to TRBD1 (5 bases). This CDR3 has 11 amino acids. The germline CDR1 and CDR2 sequences are MDHEN and SYDVKM. CDR3 DNA: TGTGCCAGCGGGCAGGGCTACGAGCAGCACTTC. The encoded protein is CASGQGYEQHF.

About this clonotype: This may be a read error, as it is one base from a much larger clone. V usage is TRBV7-9 and J usage is TRBJ2-6, with TRBD1 matching over 9 bases. Looked up from germline, CDR1 is SEHNR and CDR2 is FQNEAQ (reference sequence). The CDR3 has 18 residues. CDR3 loop: CACSSPGQGLSGANVLTF. The CDR3 coding sequence is TGTGCCTGCAGCTCTCCGGGACAGGGACTCTCTGGGGCCAACGTCCTGACTTTC.

This clonotype was counted many times. The chain employs TRBV5-1 and TRBJ1-5; D is unclear. This CDR3 has 14 amino acids. Germline-derived CDR1 and CDR2 are SGHRS and YFSETQ. V shed 0 bases and J shed 5 bases, with 9 bases lying between them. The CDR3 nucleotides are TGCGCCAGCAGCTTGGCCAGCCCAGATCAGCCCCAGCATTTT. As protein: CASSLASPDQPQHF.

The chain uses TRBV15 and TRBJ2-3; 10 bases are a match to TRBD2. CDR1 is LNHNV and CDR2 is YYDKDF in the germline V gene (reference sequence). The CDR3 is 15 amino acids. Unmatched junction bases numbered 10, after V lost 7 bases and J lost 6 bases. CDR3 DNA: TGTGCCACCAAGGTCGGGACTAGCGTGTCTGATACGCAGTATTTT. It codes for CATKVGTSVSDTQYF.

The chain carries TRBV7-9 and TRBJ2-3, with D tentatively TRBD1 (5 bases). The CDR3 sequence is 17 residues long. Germline V gene lookup returns CDR1 SEHNR and CDR2 FQNEAQ (reference sequence). V was clipped by 5 bases and J by 1 base, with 19 bases between them. This chain's CDR3 is CASSKTMGPRGTDTQYF. The CDR3 coding sequence is TGTGCCAGCAGCAAAACGATGGGGCCCAGGGGCACAGATACGCAGTATTTT.

Only a few counts were recorded for this clonotype. The V and J genes are TRBV5-8 and TRBJ1-1, with D possibly matching TRBD1 (6 bases). The CDR3 runs to 16 residues. The V and J ends lost 4 bases and 2 bases respectively, with 18 bases between them. Per germline, CDR1 SGHTS and CDR2 YDEGEE. CDR3 residues: CASSLWEGGVNTEAFF. For the CDR3, the DNA is TGTGCCAGCAGCCTCTGGGAGGGGGGTGTAAACACTGAAGCTTTCTTT.

The chain combines TRBV28 with TRBJ2-7; TRBD2 matches at 12 bases. V trimming: 6 bases; J trimming: 4 bases; junction bases outside the gene matches: 4. Germline assignment: CDR1 MDHEN and CDR2 SYDVKM. The CDR3 has 14 residues. As DNA, the CDR3 is TGTGCCAGCAGGACTAGCGGGAGTTTGTACGAGCAGTACTTC. Amino acid sequence: CASRTSGSLYEQYF.

A few counts support this clonotype. CDR3 sequence: CASSATSGGRDTQYF. For the CDR3, the DNA is TGTGCCAGCAGCGCGACTAGCGGGGGTAGAGATACGCAGTATTTT. This chain connects TRBV7-9 to TRBJ2-3; 12 bases match TRBD2. From germline, CDR1 is SEHNR and CDR2 FQNEAQ (reference sequence). The length of the CDR3 is 15 residues. V shed 5 bases and J 5 bases; nucleotides not matched to a gene: 5.

With regard to this clonotype: An end of the junction does not agree with germline; a read error may underlie this. The J gene is TRBJ2-7, the V gene TRBV28; D possibly uses TRBD1 or TRBD2 (5 bases each). Germline lookup yields CDR1 MDHEN and CDR2 SYDVKM. The CDR3 covers 15 residues. In DNA form, the CDR3 reads TGTGCCAGCAGTTTATGGGCAGGGAGCTCCTACGAGCGGTACTTC. Protein sequence: CASSLWAGSSYERYF.

This clonotype was seen many times. The chain is built from TRBV15 and TRBJ2-3, with 8 bases matching TRBD2. The germline V gene encodes CDR1 LNHNV and CDR2 YYDKDF (reference sequence). V trimming: 3 bases; J trimming: 5 bases; junction bases outside the gene matches: 13. The CDR3 loop spans 17 amino acids. CDR3 nucleotides: TGTGCCACCAGCAGCCCACTAGCGGCGTCAGAGGTAGATACGCAGTATTTT. Translated, it gives CATSSPLAASEVDTQYF.

This clonotype was counted ten times or more. This rearrangement joins TRBV27 to TRBJ1-5; D possibly corresponds to TRBD1 (6 bases). The ends were cut back, 5 bases at V and 5 bases at J, with 19 bases in the middle. Germline V gene lookup returns CDR1 MNHEY and CDR2 SMNVEV (reference sequence). This CDR3 is 16 amino acids long. The CDR3 DNA reads as TGTGCCAGCAGTCCGGACAGCGGGGTAGCATATCAGCCCCAGCATTTT. It yields the protein CASSPDSGVAYQPQHF.

Comments on this clonotype: A clone one base away is much larger, so this may be a read error. Here the CDR3 omits its conserved ending phenylalanine or tryptophan, so a read error is the likely source. V usage is TRBV24-1 and J usage is TRBJ2-3; possible D gene TRBD2, 6 bases. V was shortened by 8 bases and J by 2 bases, with 13 bases between the two germline ends. Per germline, CDR1 KGHDR and CDR2 SFDVKD. CDR3 length equals 14 residues. In nucleotides, the CDR3 is TGTGCCACCAAGCTTAGCGGTTCCACAGATACGCAGTATCTT. Its protein product is CATKLSGSTDTQYL.

Ten or more counts support this clonotype. The chain couples TRBV4-3 to TRBJ2-7, with D possibly TRBD1 on 7 matching bases. This CDR3 contains 16 residues. Trimming took off 3 bases at V and 0 bases at J, with 15 bases between the two ends. Germline V gene sequence: CDR1 LGHNA, CDR2 YSLEER. As DNA, the CDR3 is TGCGCCAGCAGCCAGGGCTCAGGGGGAGGCTCCTACGAGCAGTACTTC. It yields the protein CASSQGSGGGSYEQYF.

The CDR3 loop is CAEGRRPDSYTDTQYF. The CDR3 DNA follows: TGTGCCGAGGGGAGACGACCCGACTCCTACACAGATACGCAGTATTTT. The chain couples TRBV3-2 to TRBJ2-3; the table's D gene call, TRBD1, was not cross checked with the DNA. TRBV3-2 is annotated as a pseudogene. The CDR3 spans 16 residues.

Regarding this clonotype: This may come from a read error, since a much larger clone is one base off. The V call is TRBV27, the J call TRBJ2-4; 7 nucleotides match TRBD2. The CDR3 has 15 amino acids. Unmatched junction bases numbered 8, after V lost 3 bases and J lost 6 bases. The germline V gene has CDR1 MNHEY and CDR2 SMNVEV (reference sequence). CDR3 protein: CASSLVGGPGNIQYF. The CDR3 nucleotides read TGTGCCAGCAGTTTGGTGGGAGGGCCTGGAAACATTCAGTACTTC.

The rearrangement joins TRBV12-3 or TRBV12-4 to TRBJ2-3; TRBD1 aligns across 7 bases. Trimming took 5 bases from V and 7 from J; bases not matched to a gene: 9. CDR3 length equals 14 residues. Here the CDR3 DNA reads TGTGCCAGCAGTCCCCGAAATAGGGGGCATACGCAGTATTTT. This sequence encodes CASSPRNRGHTQYF.

This chain connects TRBV7-6 to TRBJ2-7, with D possibly being TRBD1 or TRBD2 (5 bases each). Looked up from germline, CDR1 is SGHVS and CDR2 is FNYEAQ. V dropped 1 base and J dropped 5 bases, with 15 bases sitting between them. The CDR3 has 15 amino acids. CDR3 region: CASSLERDGTNEQYF. DNA of the CDR3: TGTGCCAGCAGCTTAGAGAGGGACGGGACGAACGAGCAGTACTTC.

This CDR3 is CASTHSAGGPPEPQYF. The DNA of the CDR3 is TGCGCCAGCACCCATTCAGCGGGGGGCCCCCCAGAACCGCAGTATTTT. This chain links TRBV4-3 with TRBJ2-3; TRBD2 aligns across 9 bases. This CDR3 has 16 residues. Germline assignment: CDR1 LGHNA and CDR2 YSLEER. The V segment lost 7 bases and the J segment 10 bases; nucleotides outside the gene matches: 18.

This clonotype was seen at least ten times. The chain combines TRBV29-1 with TRBJ2-7, with TRBD1 matching 7 bases. CDR1 and CDR2 from the germline V gene are SQVTM and ANQGSEA. J was trimmed by 4 bases and V by 6 bases; bases with no gene match: 9. CDR3 length equals 13 residues. This chain's CDR3 is CSVGTARRYEQYF. The DNA for the CDR3 is TGCAGCGTCGGGACAGCTCGAAGGTACGAGCAGTACTTC.

This chain uses TRBV7-9 with TRBJ2-3; a weak D match, TRBD2 (7 bases). Germline-derived CDR1 and CDR2 are SEHNR and FQNEAQ (reference sequence). V lost 5 bases, J lost 3 bases, and 24 bases lay in between. The CDR3 is made up of 18 amino acids. For the CDR3, the DNA is TGTGCCAGCAGCCATTTCACGGGGGGCAGGGAGTGGACAGATACGCAGTATTTT. Its protein is CASSHFTGGREWTDTQYF.

This chain joins TRBV6-2 or TRBV6-3 and TRBJ2-7, with 7 bases fitting TRBD2. CDR3 length: 15 amino acids. The V segment lost 7 bases and the J segment 3 bases; nucleotides outside the gene matches: 12. The V gene's germline CDR1 is MNHEY and CDR2 SVGEGT. This chain's CDR3 is CASTTLGTTFYEQYF. The CDR3 region has the DNA TGTGCCAGCACAACCCTCGGGACTACATTCTACGAGCAGTACTTC.